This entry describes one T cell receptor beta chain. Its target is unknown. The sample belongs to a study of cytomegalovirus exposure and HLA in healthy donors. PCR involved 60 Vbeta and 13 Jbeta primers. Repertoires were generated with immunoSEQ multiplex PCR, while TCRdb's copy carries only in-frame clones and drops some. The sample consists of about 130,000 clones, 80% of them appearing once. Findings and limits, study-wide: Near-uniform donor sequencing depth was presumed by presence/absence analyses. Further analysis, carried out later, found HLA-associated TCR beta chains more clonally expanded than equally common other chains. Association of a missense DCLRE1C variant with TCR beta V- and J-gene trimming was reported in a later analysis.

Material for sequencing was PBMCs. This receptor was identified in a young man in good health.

CDR3 coding DNA: TGTGCCAGCAGAAGACAGGGAGGAGGTCAGCCCCAGCATTTT. This sequence encodes CASRRQGGGQPQHF. The rearrangement uses TRBV6-5 and TRBJ1-5, with 7 bases aligning to TRBD1. There are 14 residues in the CDR3. The ends lost 6 bases at V and 6 bases at J; junction bases unmatched: 8. Germline values: CDR1 MNHEY, CDR2 SVGAGI.